The 24 T cell receptor beta chains given below trace back to one sample, sequenced in a study of molecular identifiers for immune sequencing clone quantification. TCRdb ran MiXCR on the PCR reads and lists one entry per CDR3 protein. Counted here are 490,000 or so distinct CDR3 sequences, about 21% occurring once; the ten biggest clones make up around 0.84%. Sample: naive CD8+ T cells from blood, with Jurkat cell RNA spiked in. As to subset: FACS-sorted CD8+CD4-CCR7+CD45RA+ naive T cells. The receptors come from a human donor in good health. Some libraries in this study had Jurkat cell RNA spiked in.

There are a few counts of this clonotype. The chain has TRBV9 and TRBJ2-3; 9 positions match TRBD2. The CDR3 spans 16 residues. Germline V CDR1 and CDR2: SGDLS, YYNGEE. J lost 2 bases, V lost 2 bases, and 6 bases had no gene match. CDR3 protein: CASSVSAGGLTDTQYF. The CDR3 nucleotides read TGTGCCAGCAGCGTGAGTGCGGGGGGGCTCACAGATACGCAGTATTTT.

This clonotype was detected many times. The chain has TRBV27 and TRBJ2-7, with D perhaps TRBD1 (5 bases). Germline lookup yields CDR1 MNHEY and CDR2 SMNVEV (reference sequence). The CDR3 is 14 amino acids. Trimming pared 5 bases from V and 3 bases from J, leaving 14 bases between. The CDR3, as DNA: TGTGCCAGCAGTGTTACAGGTACGGTCTACGAGCAGTACTTC. This encodes CASSVTGTVYEQYF.

The chain combines TRBV11-2 with TRBJ2-7, with D possibly being TRBD1 (6 bases). The CDR3 consists of 15 residues. The germline V gene has CDR1 SGHAT and CDR2 FQNNGV. The V end was cut by 1 base, the J end by 2 bases, with 12 bases between. For the CDR3, the DNA is TGTGCCAGCAGCTTAGCTGGGACATCAACCTACGAGCAGTACTTC. The encoded protein is CASSLAGTSTYEQYF.

Many counts were recorded for this clonotype. The chain has TRBV2 and TRBJ2-5; D uncertain. V lost 7 bases and J lost 1, with 16 bases in between. Germline V CDR1 and CDR2: SNHLY, FYNNEI. This CDR3 has 15 amino acids. The CDR3 loop reads CASTPNWQLQETQYF. The CDR3 DNA reads TGTGCCAGCACTCCCAACTGGCAGCTCCAAGAGACCCAGTACTTC. The full variable domain, rest sourced from reference TRBV2 and TRBJ2-5, is EPEVTQTPSHQVTQMGQEVILRCVPISNHLYFYWYRQILGQKVEFLVSFYNNEISEKSEIFDDQFSVERPDGSNFTLKIRSTKLEDSAMYFCASTPNWQLQETQYFGPGTRLLVL.

This clonotype has ten or more counts. For the CDR3, the DNA is TGCGCCAGCAGCCCGAAGGCCGGACTCCCCTACGAGCAGTACTTC. It is translated as CASSPKAGLPYEQYF. This chain connects TRBV5-1 to TRBJ2-7, with D maybe TRBD2 (5 bases). This CDR3 is 15 amino acids long. The V and J ends lost 4 bases and 2 bases respectively, with 16 bases between them. Germline assignment: CDR1 SGHRS and CDR2 YFSETQ.

For the CDR3, the DNA is TGCGCCAGCAGCCCCCTGGGCGTTGCGCGGAACACGGAGGACGAGCAGTACTTC. This translates into CASSPLGVARNTEDEQYF. This chain joins TRBV4-1 and TRBJ2-7, with a possible D match to TRBD2 (5 bases). CDR3 length equals 18 residues. Germline V gives CDR1 MGHRA, CDR2 YSYEKL. Deletions cut 4 bases from V and 5 bases from J, with 27 bases between.

This clonotype has a count of ten or more. The chain joins TRBV6-2 or TRBV6-3 to TRBJ1-5; D unresolved. The CDR3 length is 14 residues. Germline V CDR1 and CDR2: MNHEY, SVGEGT. The V gene lost 5 bases and the J gene lost 2 bases, with 10 bases spanning the gap. Written as DNA, the CDR3 is TGTGCCAGCAGTCCCAGAGGACGCAATCAGCCCCAGCATTTT. Its protein is CASSPRGRNQPQHF.

This clonotype was recorded many times. This chain links TRBV19 with TRBJ2-4; D call uncertain. CDR3 size: 14 residues. Germline V gene sequence: CDR1 LNHDA, CDR2 SQIVND (reference sequence). V gave up 0 bases and J gave up 6 bases, with 9 bases separating them. The CDR3 spells CASSIDPSANIQYF. CDR3 coding DNA: TGTGCCAGTAGTATAGATCCCTCTGCAAACATTCAGTACTTC.

This clonotype occurred a few times. The chain employs TRBV6-2 or TRBV6-3 and TRBJ2-1; TRBD1 aligns across 7 bases. Germline V gene lookup returns CDR1 MNHEY and CDR2 SVGEGT. CDR3 length: 14 residues. V lost 6 bases and J lost 1; bases outside the gene matches: 3. CDR3 protein: CASRNRGSYNEQFF. CDR3 nucleotides: TGTGCCAGCAGAAACAGGGGTTCCTACAATGAGCAGTTCTTC.

This clonotype was found many times. The CDR3 loop reads CASSLSGRDYGYTF. In DNA form, the CDR3 reads TGTGCCAGCAGTTTATCCGGCAGGGACTATGGCTACACCTTC. V and J are TRBV28 and TRBJ1-2; D perhaps matches TRBD1 (5 bases). The CDR3 covers 14 residues. The germline CDR1 and CDR2 sequences are MDHEN and SYDVKM. Trimming removed 1 base from V and 3 bases from J, with 9 bases in between.

This clonotype was picked up many times. The genes are TRBV6-5 and TRBJ2-7, with D perhaps given as TRBD1 or TRBD2 (6 bases each). Trimming shortened V by 4 bases and J by 6 bases, and 22 bases separated the two germline ends. The CDR3 sequence is 16 residues long. Per the germline V gene, CDR1 is MNHEY and CDR2 is SVGAGI. The CDR3 DNA is TGTGCCAGCAGTTCCCATACGGGGGCCTTACAGAGCGAGCAGTACTTC. Encoded protein: CASSSHTGALQSEQYF.

This clonotype was picked up a small number of times. CDR3 sequence (DNA): TGTGCCAGCAGCTTAATAGCGGGAGGGCCAGGGAGGAGGAAAGAGACCCAGTACTTC. This codes for CASSLIAGGPGRRKETQYF. The chain joins TRBV11-2 to TRBJ2-5, with TRBD2 identical over 11 bases. The CDR3 has 19 residues. V lost 2 bases to trimming and J lost 3 bases; unmatched junction nucleotides: 14. Germline CDR1 SGHAT, CDR2 FQNNGV.

This clonotype showed up just a few times. At one end the junction does not follow the germline gene, possibly because of a read error. The genes are TRBV20-1 and TRBJ2-3; 12 bases are shared with TRBD1. The CDR3 totals 19 residues. CDR1 and CDR2 (germline): DFQATT, SNEGSKA (reference sequence). CDR3 in DNA: TGCAGTACTAGTCACGAGGGACAGGGGGCCCTACAATTCACAGATACGCAGTATTTT. Its protein is CSTSHEGQGALQFTDTQYF.

Comments on this clonotype: This may arise from a read error, as a much more abundant clone is one base away. This sequence joins TRBV7-9 and TRBJ2-3, with 8 bases lining up with TRBD2. Germline assignment: CDR1 SEHNR and CDR2 FQNEAQ (reference sequence). This CDR3 is 15 amino acids long. The CDR3 loop is CASSWERGSTDTQCF. The CDR3 coding sequence is TGTGCCAGCAGCTGGGAGCGGGGGAGCACAGATACGCAGTGTTTT.

The table lists this clonotype with a few counts. This chain uses TRBV12-3 or TRBV12-4 with TRBJ1-2, with unresolved D. Trimming pared 4 bases from V and 3 bases from J, leaving 15 bases between. This CDR3 region has 15 residues. The CDR3: CASSSRPGSHYGYTF. For the CDR3, the DNA is TGTGCCAGCAGTTCTCGGCCCGGGTCCCACTATGGCTACACCTTC.

On this clonotype: A much larger clone is a single base away; this may be a read error. This rearrangement joins TRBV14 to TRBJ2-7; 9 bases fit TRBD2. The CDR3 has 15 amino acids. CDR1 SGHDN and CDR2 FVKESK come from the germline V gene. CDR3 loop: CANSAGLAGTYEQYF. CDR3 sequence (DNA): TGTGCCAACAGCGCGGGGCTAGCGGGGACCTACGAGCAGTACTTC. Complete variable domain (other parts from reference TRBV14 and TRBJ2-7): EAGVTQFPSHSVIEKGQTVTLRCDPISGHDNLYWYRRVMGKEIKFLLHFVKESKQDESGMPNNRFLAERTGGTYSTLKVQPAELEDSGVYFCANSAGLAGTYEQYFGPGTRLTVT.

The gene calls are TRBV18 and TRBJ2-7; 8 bases line up with TRBD1. There are 16 residues in the CDR3. From germline, CDR1 is KGHSH and CDR2 LQKENI. The trim removed 4 bases at V and 5 bases at J, leaving 13 bases unmatched. In DNA, the CDR3 is TGTGCCAGCTCACGAAGCCCCGGGACAGGAGGAAACGAGCAGTACTTC. This translates into CASSRSPGTGGNEQYF.

In its sample, this clonotype was seen many times. The CDR3 loop reads CATRTSGGADTGELFF. CDR3 in DNA: TGTGCCACCCGGACTAGCGGGGGGGCTGACACCGGGGAGCTGTTTTTT. The chain uses TRBV2 and TRBJ2-2; 15 bases are a match to TRBD2. The trim removed 10 bases at V and 3 bases at J, leaving 6 bases unmatched. This CDR3 comprises 16 residues. Germline lookup yields CDR1 SNHLY and CDR2 FYNNEI. The full variable domain, rest sourced from reference TRBV2 and TRBJ2-2, is EPEVTQTPSHQVTQMGQEVILRCVPISNHLYFYWYRQILGQKVEFLVSFYNNEISEKSEIFDDQFSVERPDGSNFTLKIRSTKLEDSAMYFCATRTSGGADTGELFFGEGSRLTVL.

This clonotype occurred many times. V and J are TRBV6-5 and TRBJ1-1; 10 bases fit TRBD1. This CDR3 region has 13 residues. CDR1 is MNHEY and CDR2 is SVGAGI in the germline V gene. V was clipped by 2 bases and J by 8 bases; unmatched bases: 2. This CDR3 reads CASSYQTGGEAFF. The CDR3, as DNA: TGTGCCAGCAGTTACCAGACAGGGGGCGAAGCTTTCTTT.

The table lists this clonotype with many counts. The rearrangement links TRBV4-3 to TRBJ2-5; D not resolved. Germline CDR1 reads LGHNA; CDR2 reads YSLEER. V lost 0 bases and J lost 4, with 12 bases in between. CDR3 length equals 15 residues. DNA of the CDR3: TGCGCCAGCAGCCAAGATCTGGCCGATCGAGAGACCCAGTACTTC. Encoded protein: CASSQDLADRETQYF.

This clonotype was counted at least ten times. The genes are TRBV20-1 and TRBJ2-3, with D unresolved. The CDR3 sequence is 11 residues long. Trimming removed 3 bases at V and 9 bases at J, with 10 bases between. CDR1 and CDR2 (germline): DFQATT, SNEGSKA (reference sequence). The CDR3 is CSASQRVTQYF. The CDR3 DNA reads as TGCAGTGCTAGCCAACGGGTGACGCAGTATTTT.

This chain connects TRBV30 to TRBJ1-2; no clear D gene. CDR3 size: 14 residues. CDR1 GTSNPN and CDR2 SVGIG come from the germline V gene (reference sequence). Trimming shortened V by 3 bases and J by 3 bases, and 14 bases separated the two germline ends. CDR3 in amino acids: CAWRKSGDYYGYTF. The DNA for the CDR3 is TGTGCCTGGAGGAAGAGCGGGGATTACTATGGCTACACCTTC. The full variable domain, in which reference TRBV30 and TRBJ1-2 provide the parts outside the CDR3, is SQTIHQWPATLVQPVGSPLSLECTVEGTSNPNLYWYRQAAGRGLQLLFYSVGIGQISSEVPQNLSASRPQDRQFILSSKKLLLSDSGFYLCAWRKSGDYYGYTFGSGTRLTVV.

The table lists this clonotype with many counts. This chain connects TRBV29-1 to TRBJ1-1; D not resolved. Trimming removed 4 bases from V and 5 bases from J, with 11 bases in between. Germline lookup yields CDR1 SQVTM and CDR2 ANQGSEA. There are 12 residues in the CDR3. The DNA of the CDR3 is TGCAGCGTTGTTACAGCGGGGACTGAAGCTTTCTTT. Amino acids: CSVVTAGTEAFF.

This clonotype has a count of ten or more. The chain has TRBV7-9 and TRBJ2-3; either TRBD1 or TRBD2 may supply D (5 bases each). V was pared by 9 bases and J by 5 bases, with 12 bases between. CDR3 length equals 12 residues. Germline lookup yields CDR1 SEHNR and CDR2 FQNEAQ (reference sequence). CDR3 nucleotide sequence: TGTGCCAGGGGGGACCTCGGAGATACGCAGTATTTT. Amino acids: CARGDLGDTQYF.